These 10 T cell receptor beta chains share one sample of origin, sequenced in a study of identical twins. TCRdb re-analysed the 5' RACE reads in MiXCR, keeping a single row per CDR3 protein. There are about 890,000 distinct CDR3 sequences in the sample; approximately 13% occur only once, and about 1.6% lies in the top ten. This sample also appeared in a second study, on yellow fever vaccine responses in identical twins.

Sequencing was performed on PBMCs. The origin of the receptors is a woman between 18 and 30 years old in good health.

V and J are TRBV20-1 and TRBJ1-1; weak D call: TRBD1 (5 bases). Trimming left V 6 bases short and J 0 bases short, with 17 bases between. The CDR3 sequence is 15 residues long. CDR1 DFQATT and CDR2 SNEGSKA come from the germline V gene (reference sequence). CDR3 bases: TGCAGTGCCCCTCAGACAGACAGTATGAACACTGAAGCTTTCTTT. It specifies CSAPQTDSMNTEAFF.

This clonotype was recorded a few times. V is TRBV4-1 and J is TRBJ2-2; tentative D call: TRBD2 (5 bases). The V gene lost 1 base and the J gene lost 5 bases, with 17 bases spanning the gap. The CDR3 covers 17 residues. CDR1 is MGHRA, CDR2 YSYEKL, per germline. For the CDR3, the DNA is TGCGCCAGCAGCCAAGGGGAGCTGAAGGGTCGGACCGGGGAGCTGTTTTTT. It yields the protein CASSQGELKGRTGELFF.

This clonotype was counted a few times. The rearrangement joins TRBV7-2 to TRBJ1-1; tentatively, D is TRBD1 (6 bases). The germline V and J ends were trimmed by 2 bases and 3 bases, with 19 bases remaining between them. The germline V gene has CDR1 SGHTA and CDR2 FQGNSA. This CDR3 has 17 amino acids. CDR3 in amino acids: CASSLRDRPKGDTEAFF. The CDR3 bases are TGTGCCAGCAGCTTACGCGACAGGCCGAAAGGGGACACTGAAGCTTTCTTT. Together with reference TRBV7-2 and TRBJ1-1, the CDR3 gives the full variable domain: GAGVSQSPSNKVTEKGKDVELRCDPISGHTALYWYRQSLGQGLEFLIYFQGNSAPDKSGLPSDRFSAERTGGSVSTLTIQRTQQEDSAVYLCASSLRDRPKGDTEAFFGQGTRLTVV.

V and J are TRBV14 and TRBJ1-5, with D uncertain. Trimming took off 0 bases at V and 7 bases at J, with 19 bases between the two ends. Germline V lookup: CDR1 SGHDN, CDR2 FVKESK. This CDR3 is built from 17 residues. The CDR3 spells CASSQDLRPPSGQPQHF. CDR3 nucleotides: TGTGCCAGCAGCCAAGATCTTAGGCCCCCGTCGGGGCAGCCCCAGCATTTT.

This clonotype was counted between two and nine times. In nucleotides, the CDR3 is TGTGCCAGCAGTTACTCGAGGGACAGCCTTGTTGGTGAGCAGTACGTC. It specifies CASSYSRDSLVGEQYV. The gene calls are TRBV6-5 and TRBJ2-7, with 7 bases lining up with TRBD1. V shed 0 bases and J 7 bases; nucleotides not matched to a gene: 12. CDR3 length: 16 residues. Per germline, CDR1 MNHEY and CDR2 SVGAGI.

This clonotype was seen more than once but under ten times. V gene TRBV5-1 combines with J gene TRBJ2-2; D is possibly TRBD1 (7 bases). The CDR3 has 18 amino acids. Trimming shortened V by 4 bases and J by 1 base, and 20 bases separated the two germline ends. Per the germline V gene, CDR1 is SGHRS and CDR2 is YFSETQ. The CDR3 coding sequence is TGCGCCAGCAGCACCTTTTTGCAGGGGGGTTTGAACACCGGGGAGCTGTTTTTT. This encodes CASSTFLQGGLNTGELFF.

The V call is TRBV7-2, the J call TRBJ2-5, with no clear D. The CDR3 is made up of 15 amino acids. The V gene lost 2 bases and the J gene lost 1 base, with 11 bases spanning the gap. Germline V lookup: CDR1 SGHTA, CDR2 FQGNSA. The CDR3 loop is CASSLLGPVQETQYF. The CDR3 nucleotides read TGTGCCAGCAGCTTACTGGGCCCAGTCCAAGAGACCCAGTACTTC.

CDR3 DNA: TGTGCCAGCCTTAGAGGGACCCAGTACTTC. The encoded protein is CASLRGTQYF. This chain joins TRBV2 and TRBJ2-5, with D unresolved. Trimming took 8 bases from V and 7 from J, leaving 8 bases between them. Germline CDR1 is SNHLY and CDR2 is FYNNEI. The length of the CDR3 is 10 residues.

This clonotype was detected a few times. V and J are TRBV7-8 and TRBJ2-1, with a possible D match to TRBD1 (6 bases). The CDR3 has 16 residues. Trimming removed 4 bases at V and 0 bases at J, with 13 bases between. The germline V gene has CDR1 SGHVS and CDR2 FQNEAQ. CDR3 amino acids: CASSSKTGLSYNEQFF. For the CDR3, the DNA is TGTGCCAGCAGCTCCAAGACAGGACTCTCCTACAATGAGCAGTTCTTC.

The CDR3 DNA follows: TGTGCCAGCGGACAGTTGAAAGGGAATGAGCAGTTCTTC. It codes for CASGQLKGNEQFF. The chain joins TRBV12-3 or TRBV12-4 to TRBJ2-1, with TRBD1 as a possible D gene (6 bases). Trimming pared 8 bases from V and 7 bases from J, leaving 15 bases between. The CDR3 totals 13 residues.